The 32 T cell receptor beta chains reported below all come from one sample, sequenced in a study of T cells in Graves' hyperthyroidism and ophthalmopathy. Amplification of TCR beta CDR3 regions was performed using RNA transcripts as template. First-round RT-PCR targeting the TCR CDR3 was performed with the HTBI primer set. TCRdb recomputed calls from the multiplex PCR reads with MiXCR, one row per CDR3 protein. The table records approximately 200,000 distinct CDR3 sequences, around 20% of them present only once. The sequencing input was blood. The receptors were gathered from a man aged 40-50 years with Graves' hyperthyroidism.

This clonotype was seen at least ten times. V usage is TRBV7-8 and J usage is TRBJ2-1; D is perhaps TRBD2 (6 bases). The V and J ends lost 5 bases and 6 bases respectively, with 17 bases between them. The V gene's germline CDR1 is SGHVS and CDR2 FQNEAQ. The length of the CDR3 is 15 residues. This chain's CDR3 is CASSPKLARRNEQFF. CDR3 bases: TGTGCCAGCAGCCCTAAACTAGCTCGCCGCAATGAGCAGTTCTTC.

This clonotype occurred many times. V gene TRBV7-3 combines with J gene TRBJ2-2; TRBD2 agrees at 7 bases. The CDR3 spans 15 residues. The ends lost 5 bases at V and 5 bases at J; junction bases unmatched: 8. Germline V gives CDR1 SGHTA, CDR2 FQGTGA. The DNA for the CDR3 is TGTGCCAGCAGCGAGGGGAGGGACGGGACCGGGGAGCTGTTTTTT. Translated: CASSEGRDGTGELFF.

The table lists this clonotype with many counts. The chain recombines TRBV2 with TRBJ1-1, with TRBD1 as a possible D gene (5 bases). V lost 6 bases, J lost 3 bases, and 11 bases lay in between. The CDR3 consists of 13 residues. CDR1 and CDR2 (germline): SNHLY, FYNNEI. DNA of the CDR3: TGTGCCAGCAGCCTTGGGACGGACACTGAAGCTTTCTTT. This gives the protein CASSLGTDTEAFF. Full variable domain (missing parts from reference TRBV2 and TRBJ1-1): EPEVTQTPSHQVTQMGQEVILRCVPISNHLYFYWYRQILGQKVEFLVSFYNNEISEKSEIFDDQFSVERPDGSNFTLKIRSTKLEDSAMYFCASSLGTDTEAFFGQGTRLTVV.

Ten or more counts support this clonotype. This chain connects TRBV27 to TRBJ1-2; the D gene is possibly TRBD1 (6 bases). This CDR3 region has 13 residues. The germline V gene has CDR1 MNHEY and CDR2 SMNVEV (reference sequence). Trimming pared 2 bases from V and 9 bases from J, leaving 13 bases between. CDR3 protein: CASSLNWGQSYTF. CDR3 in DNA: TGTGCCAGCAGTTTAAATTGGGGGCAAAGCTACACCTTC.

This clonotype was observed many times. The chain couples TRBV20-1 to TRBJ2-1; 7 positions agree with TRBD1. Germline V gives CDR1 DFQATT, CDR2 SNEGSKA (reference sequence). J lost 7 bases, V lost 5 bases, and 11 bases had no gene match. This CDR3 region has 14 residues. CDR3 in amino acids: CSAADGTVGNEQFF. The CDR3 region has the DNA TGCAGTGCTGCCGACGGGACAGTAGGGAATGAGCAGTTCTTC.

The CDR3 region is CASSVGIAGRIEQYF. The CDR3 DNA reads as TGTGCCAGCAGCGTAGGGATAGCGGGGAGGATCGAGCAGTACTTC. The gene calls are TRBV9 and TRBJ2-7, with 8 bases identical to TRBD2. The trim removed 0 bases at V and 6 bases at J, leaving 8 bases unmatched. CDR1 is SGDLS, CDR2 YYNGEE, per germline. This CDR3 has 15 amino acids.

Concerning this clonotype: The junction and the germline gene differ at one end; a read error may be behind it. The CDR3 sequence: CASSLQGWYERYF. The DNA for the CDR3 is TGTGCCAGCAGTTTGCAGGGGTGGTACGAGCGGTACTTC. The rearrangement joins TRBV6-9 to TRBJ2-7; possibly TRBD1 for D (6 bases). Per the germline V gene, CDR1 is MNHGY and CDR2 is SVAAGI. CDR3 size: 13 residues.

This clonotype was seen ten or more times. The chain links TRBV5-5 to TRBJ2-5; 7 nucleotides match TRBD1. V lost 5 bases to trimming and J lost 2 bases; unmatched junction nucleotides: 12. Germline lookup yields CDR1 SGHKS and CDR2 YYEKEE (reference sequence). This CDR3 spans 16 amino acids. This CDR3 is CASSSGQSVPQETQYF. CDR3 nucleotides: TGTGCCAGCAGTTCGGGACAGTCGGTCCCACAAGAGACCCAGTACTTC. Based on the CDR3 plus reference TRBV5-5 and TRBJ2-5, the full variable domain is DAGVTQSPTHLIKTRGQQVTLRCSPISGHKSVSWYQQVLGQGPQFIFQYYEKEERGRGNFPDRFSARQFPNYSSELNVNALLLGDSALYLCASSSGQSVPQETQYFGPGTRLLVL.

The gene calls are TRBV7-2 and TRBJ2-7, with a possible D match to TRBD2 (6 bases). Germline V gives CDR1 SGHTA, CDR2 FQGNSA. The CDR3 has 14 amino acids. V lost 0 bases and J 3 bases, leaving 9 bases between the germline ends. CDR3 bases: TGTGCCAGCAGCTTAGCGGGAGGAATCTACGAGCAGTACTTC. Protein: CASSLAGGIYEQYF.

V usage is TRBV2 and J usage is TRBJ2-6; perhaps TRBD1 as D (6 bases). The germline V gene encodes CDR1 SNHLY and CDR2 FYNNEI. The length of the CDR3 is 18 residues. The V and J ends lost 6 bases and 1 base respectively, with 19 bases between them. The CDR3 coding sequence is TGTGCCAGCAGCCCAGAACAGGGTCGGTTTTCTGGGGCCAACGTCCTGACTTTC. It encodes CASSPEQGRFSGANVLTF.

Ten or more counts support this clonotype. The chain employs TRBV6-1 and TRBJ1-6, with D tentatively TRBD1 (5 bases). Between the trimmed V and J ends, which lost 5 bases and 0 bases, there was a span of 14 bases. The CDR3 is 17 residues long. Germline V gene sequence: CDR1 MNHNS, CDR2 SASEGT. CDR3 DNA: TGTGCCAGCAGTCTAGGGGTCCCCCGCTCCTATAATTCACCCCTCCACTTT. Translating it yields CASSLGVPRSYNSPLHF.

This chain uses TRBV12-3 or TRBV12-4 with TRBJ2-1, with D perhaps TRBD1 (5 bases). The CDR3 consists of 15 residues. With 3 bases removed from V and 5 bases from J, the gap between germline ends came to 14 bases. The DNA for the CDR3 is TGTGCCAGCAGTTTTAATCCAGGGTGCAACAATGAGCAGTTCTTC. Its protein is CASSFNPGCNNEQFF.

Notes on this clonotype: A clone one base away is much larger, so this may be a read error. The chain's CDR3 is CASSPVGAAVYEQYF. CDR3 sequence (DNA): TGTGCCAGCAGCCCCGTGGGGGCAGCCGTCTACGAGCAGTACTTC. The genes are TRBV9 and TRBJ2-7; D possibly corresponds to TRBD1 (6 bases). The CDR3 has 15 amino acids. CDR1 is SGDLS, CDR2 YYNGEE, per germline. Deletions cut 4 bases from V and 3 bases from J, with 17 bases between. The full variable domain, with the rest looked up from reference TRBV9 and TRBJ2-7, is DSGVTQTPKHLITATGQRVTLRCSPRSGDLSVYWYQQSLDQGLQFLIQYYNGEERAKGNILERFSAQQFPDLHSELNLSSLELGDSALYFCASSPVGAAVYEQYFGPGTRLTVT.

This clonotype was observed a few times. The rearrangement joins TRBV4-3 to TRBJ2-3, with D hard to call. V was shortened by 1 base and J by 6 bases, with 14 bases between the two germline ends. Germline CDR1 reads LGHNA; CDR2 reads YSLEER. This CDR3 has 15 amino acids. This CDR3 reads CASSQGPGGGDTQYF. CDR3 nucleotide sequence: TGCGCCAGCAGCCAAGGGCCGGGTGGTGGGGATACGCAGTATTTT.

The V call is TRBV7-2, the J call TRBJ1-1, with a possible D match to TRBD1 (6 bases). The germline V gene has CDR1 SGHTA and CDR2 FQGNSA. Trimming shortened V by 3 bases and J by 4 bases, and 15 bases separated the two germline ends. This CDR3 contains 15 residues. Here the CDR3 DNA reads TGTGCCAGCAGCTTTGGGGGGGCCTCGATCACTGAAGCTTTCTTT. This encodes CASSFGGASITEAFF. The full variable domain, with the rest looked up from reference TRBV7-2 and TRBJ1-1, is GAGVSQSPSNKVTEKGKDVELRCDPISGHTALYWYRQSLGQGLEFLIYFQGNSAPDKSGLPSDRFSAERTGGSVSTLTIQRTQQEDSAVYLCASSFGGASITEAFFGQGTRLTVV.

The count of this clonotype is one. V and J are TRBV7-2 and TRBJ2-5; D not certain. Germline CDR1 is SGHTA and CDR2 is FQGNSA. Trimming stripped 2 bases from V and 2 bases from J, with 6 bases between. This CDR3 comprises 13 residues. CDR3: CASSLMTQETQYF. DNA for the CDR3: TGTGCCAGCAGCTTAATGACTCAAGAGACCCAGTACTTC.

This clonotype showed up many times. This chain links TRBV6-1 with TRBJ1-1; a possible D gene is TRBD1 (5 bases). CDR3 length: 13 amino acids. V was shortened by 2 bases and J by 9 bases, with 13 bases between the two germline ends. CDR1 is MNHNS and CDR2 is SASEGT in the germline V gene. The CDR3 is CASSERGYRQAFF. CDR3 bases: TGTGCCAGCAGTGAACGGGGGTACAGACAAGCTTTCTTT.

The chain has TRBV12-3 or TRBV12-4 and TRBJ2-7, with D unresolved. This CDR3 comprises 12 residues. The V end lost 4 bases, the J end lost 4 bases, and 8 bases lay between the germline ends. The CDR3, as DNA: TGTGCCAGCAGTTCCAGCACTTACGAGCAGTACTTC. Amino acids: CASSSSTYEQYF.

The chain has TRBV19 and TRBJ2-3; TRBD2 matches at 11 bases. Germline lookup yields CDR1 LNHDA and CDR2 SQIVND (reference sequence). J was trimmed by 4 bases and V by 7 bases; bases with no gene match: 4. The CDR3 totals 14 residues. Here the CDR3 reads CASNQGLAADTQYF. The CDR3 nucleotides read TGTGCCAGTAATCAGGGACTAGCGGCAGATACGCAGTATTTT.

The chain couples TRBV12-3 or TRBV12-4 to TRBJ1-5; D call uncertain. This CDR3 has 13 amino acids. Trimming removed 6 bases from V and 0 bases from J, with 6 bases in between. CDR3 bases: TGTGCCAGCAGCGTGAATAGCAATCAGCCCCAGCATTTT. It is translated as CASSVNSNQPQHF.

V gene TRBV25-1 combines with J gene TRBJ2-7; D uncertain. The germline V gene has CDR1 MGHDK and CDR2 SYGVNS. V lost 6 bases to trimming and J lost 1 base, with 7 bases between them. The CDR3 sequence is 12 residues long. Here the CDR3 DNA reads TGTGCCAGCAGCGACGGGTCCTACGAGCAGTACTTC. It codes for CASSDGSYEQYF.

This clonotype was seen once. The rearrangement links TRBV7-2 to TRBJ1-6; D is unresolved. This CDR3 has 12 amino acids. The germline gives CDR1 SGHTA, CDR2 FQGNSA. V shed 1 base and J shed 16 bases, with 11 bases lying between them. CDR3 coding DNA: TGTGCCAGCAGCTTAGACCTAGGAGGACTCCACTTT. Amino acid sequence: CASSLDLGGLHF.

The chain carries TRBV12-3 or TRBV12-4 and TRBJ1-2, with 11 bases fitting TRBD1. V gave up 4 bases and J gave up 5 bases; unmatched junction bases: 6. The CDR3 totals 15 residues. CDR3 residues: CASSYRTGGRYGYTF. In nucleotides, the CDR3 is TGTGCCAGCAGTTACCGGACAGGGGGCAGATATGGCTACACCTTC.

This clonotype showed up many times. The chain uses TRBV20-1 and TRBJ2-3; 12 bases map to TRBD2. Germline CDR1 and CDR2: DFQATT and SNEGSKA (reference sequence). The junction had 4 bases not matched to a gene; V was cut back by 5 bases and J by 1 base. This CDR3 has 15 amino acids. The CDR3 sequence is CSAVGLAGRTDTQYF. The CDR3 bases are TGCAGTGCTGTGGGACTAGCGGGCCGCACAGATACGCAGTATTTT.

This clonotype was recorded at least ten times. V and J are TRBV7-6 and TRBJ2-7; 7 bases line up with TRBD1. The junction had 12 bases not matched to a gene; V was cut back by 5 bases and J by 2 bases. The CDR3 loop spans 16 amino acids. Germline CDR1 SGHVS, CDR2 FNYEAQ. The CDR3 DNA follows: TGTGCCAGCAGCCCCTATTCGGACAGGTTCCCCTACGAGCAGTACTTC. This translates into CASSPYSDRFPYEQYF.

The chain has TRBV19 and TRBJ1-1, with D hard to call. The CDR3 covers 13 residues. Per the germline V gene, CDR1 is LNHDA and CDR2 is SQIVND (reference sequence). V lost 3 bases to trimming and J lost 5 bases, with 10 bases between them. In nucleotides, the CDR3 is TGTGCCAGTAGTATTCTGGCGAGGACTGAAGCTTTCTTT. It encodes CASSILARTEAFF.

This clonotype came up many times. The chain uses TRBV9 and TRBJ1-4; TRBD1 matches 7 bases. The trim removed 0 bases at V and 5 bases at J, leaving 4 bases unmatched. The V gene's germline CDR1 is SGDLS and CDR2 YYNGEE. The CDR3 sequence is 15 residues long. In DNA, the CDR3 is TGTGCCAGCAGCGTAGCGGGACAGCAAAATGAAAAACTGTTTTTT. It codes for CASSVAGQQNEKLFF. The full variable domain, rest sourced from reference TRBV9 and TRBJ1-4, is DSGVTQTPKHLITATGQRVTLRCSPRSGDLSVYWYQQSLDQGLQFLIQYYNGEERAKGNILERFSAQQFPDLHSELNLSSLELGDSALYFCASSVAGQQNEKLFFGSGTQLSVL.

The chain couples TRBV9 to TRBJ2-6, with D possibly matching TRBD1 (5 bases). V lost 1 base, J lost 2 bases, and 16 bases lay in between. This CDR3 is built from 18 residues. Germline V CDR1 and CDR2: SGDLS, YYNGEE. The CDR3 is CASSVSVRERTGANVLTF. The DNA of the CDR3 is TGTGCCAGCAGCGTAAGCGTCAGGGAAAGGACTGGGGCCAACGTCCTGACTTTC.

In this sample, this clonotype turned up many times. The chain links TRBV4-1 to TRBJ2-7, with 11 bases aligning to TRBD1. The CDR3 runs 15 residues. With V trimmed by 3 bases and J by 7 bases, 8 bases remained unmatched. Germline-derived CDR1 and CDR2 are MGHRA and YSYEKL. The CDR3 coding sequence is TGCGCCAGCAGCCATGGGGACAGGGGGACGACAGAGCAGTACTTC. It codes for CASSHGDRGTTEQYF.

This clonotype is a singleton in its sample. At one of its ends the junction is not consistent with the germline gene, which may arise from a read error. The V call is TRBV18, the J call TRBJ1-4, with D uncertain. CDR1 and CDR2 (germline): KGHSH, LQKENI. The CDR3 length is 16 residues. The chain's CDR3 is CAGSPPRETTNEKLFF. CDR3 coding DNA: TGTGCCGGCTCACCACCGAGAGAGACAACTAATGAAAAACTGTTTTTT.

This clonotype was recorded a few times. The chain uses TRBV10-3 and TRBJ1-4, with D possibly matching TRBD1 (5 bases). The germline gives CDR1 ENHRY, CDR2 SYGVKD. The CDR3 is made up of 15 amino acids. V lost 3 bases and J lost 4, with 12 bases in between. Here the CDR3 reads CAISDSRGVNEKLFF. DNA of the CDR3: TGTGCCATCAGTGATTCGAGGGGCGTTAATGAAAAACTGTTTTTT.

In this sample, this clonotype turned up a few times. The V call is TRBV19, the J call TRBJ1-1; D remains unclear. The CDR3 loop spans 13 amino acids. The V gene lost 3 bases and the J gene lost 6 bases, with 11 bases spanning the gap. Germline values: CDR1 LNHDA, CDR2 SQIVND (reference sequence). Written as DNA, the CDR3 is TGTGCCAGTAGTATGGGAAGTGTTGCTGAAGCTTTCTTT. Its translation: CASSMGSVAEAFF.